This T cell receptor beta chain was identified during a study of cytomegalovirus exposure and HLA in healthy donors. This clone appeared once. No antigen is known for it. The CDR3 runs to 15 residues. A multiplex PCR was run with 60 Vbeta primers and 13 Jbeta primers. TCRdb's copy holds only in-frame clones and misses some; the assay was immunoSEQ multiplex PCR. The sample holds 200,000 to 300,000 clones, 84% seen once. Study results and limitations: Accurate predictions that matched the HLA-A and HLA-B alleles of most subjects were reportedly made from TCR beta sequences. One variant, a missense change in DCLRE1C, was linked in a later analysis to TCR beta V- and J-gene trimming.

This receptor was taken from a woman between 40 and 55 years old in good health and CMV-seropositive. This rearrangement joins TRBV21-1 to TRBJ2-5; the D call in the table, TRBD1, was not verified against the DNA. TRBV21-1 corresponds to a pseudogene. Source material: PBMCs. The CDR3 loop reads CASSKKGQGGETQYF. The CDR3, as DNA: TGTGCCAGCAGCAAAAAAGGACAGGGTGGGGAGACCCAGTACTTC.